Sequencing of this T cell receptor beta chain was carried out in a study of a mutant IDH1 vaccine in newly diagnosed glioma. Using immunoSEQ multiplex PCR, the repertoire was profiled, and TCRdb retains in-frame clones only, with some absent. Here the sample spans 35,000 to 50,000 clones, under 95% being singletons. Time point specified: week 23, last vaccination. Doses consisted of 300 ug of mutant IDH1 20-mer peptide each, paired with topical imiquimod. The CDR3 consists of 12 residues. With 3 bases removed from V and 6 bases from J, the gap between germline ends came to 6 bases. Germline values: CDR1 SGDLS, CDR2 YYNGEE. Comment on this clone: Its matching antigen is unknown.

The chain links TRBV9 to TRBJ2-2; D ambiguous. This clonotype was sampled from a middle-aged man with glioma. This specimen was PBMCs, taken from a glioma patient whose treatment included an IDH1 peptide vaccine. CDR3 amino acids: CASSAYPGELFF. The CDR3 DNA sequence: TGTGCCAGCAGCGCTTATCCCGGGGAGCTGTTTTTT. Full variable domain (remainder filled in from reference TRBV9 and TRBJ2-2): DSGVTQTPKHLITATGQRVTLRCSPRSGDLSVYWYQQSLDQGLQFLIQYYNGEERAKGNILERFSAQQFPDLHSELNLSSLELGDSALYFCASSAYPGELFFGEGSRLTVL.